This T cell receptor (beta chain) is from a study of shared clonotypes between healthy human individuals. Each replicate PCR on the sorted subsets used about 220 ng DNA (around 31,000 T cell genomes). Sequencing was performed with immunoSEQ multiplex PCR; in TCRdb, only in-frame clones are kept and a portion is missing. Altogether approximately 100,000 clones are present, less than 75% being singletons, with the ten largest covering approximately 25%. The sequence was obtained from a woman aged 25 to 39 in good health. The sample consisted of memory CD8+ T cells sorted from blood. Subset of the sample: CD45RO+ cells pooled with CCR7-negative TemRA cells.

The CDR3 spells CASSQNREWSEAFF. The CDR3 nucleotides read TGCGCCAGCAGCCAAAACAGGGAGTGGTCTGAAGCTTTCTTT. This chain joins TRBV4-1 and TRBJ1-1; the D gene is possibly TRBD1 (6 bases). This CDR3 spans 14 amino acids. The V end was cut by 2 bases, the J end by 6 bases, with 13 bases between. Germline values: CDR1 MGHRA, CDR2 YSYEKL.